One sample yielded the 29 T cell receptor beta chains listed below, sequenced in a study of post-analysis software for immune sequencing data. Whole-study findings and limits: Roughly 5 TRBV segments, TRBV5-6, TRBV5-1 and TRBV20-1 among them, were found more frequent in patients than controls.

Researchers reported that TCR beta cDNA libraries carried unique molecular identifiers. TCRdb independently ran MiXCR on the PCR reads; one entry per CDR3 protein. Found here are 700,000 to 900,000 distinct CDR3 sequences, just over 45% of them singletons; the top ten hold roughly 5%. Which antigens these TCRs recognize remains unknown. Source material: blood. Source of these receptors: a girl under 18 with multiple sclerosis.

The V call is TRBV7-6, the J call TRBJ2-5; D may match TRBD1 or TRBD2 (7 bases each). V was clipped by 5 bases and J by 4 bases, with 14 bases between them. The CDR3 length is 14 residues. CDR1 is SGHVS, CDR2 FNYEAQ, per germline. The CDR3 sequence is CASSVAGGVETQYF. Here the CDR3 DNA reads TGTGCCAGCAGCGTTGCAGGGGGGGTAGAGACCCAGTACTTC.

Remarks on this clonotype: Compared with germline, one end of the junction differs, possibly owing to a read error. V usage is TRBV27 and J usage is TRBJ2-7, with D possibly matching TRBD2 (6 bases). The CDR3 loop spans 14 amino acids. The germline V gene has CDR1 MNHEY and CDR2 SMNVEV (reference sequence). As DNA, the CDR3 is TGTCCCAGCAGTTTAAAACCTCCGGGGGAACGGCAGTACTTC. Translated, it gives CPSSLKPPGERQYF.

The chain employs TRBV20-1 and TRBJ2-5, with 12 bases that match TRBD2. In germline, CDR1 is DFQATT, CDR2 SNEGSKA (reference sequence). The V segment lost 0 bases and the J segment 0 bases; nucleotides outside the gene matches: 8. The CDR3 covers 18 residues. CDR3 residues: CSARDRRGTSGYQETQYF. Here the CDR3 DNA reads TGCAGTGCTAGAGATCGGAGAGGGACTAGCGGGTACCAAGAGACCCAGTACTTC.

This clonotype was seen only a few times. The rearrangement uses TRBV5-1 and TRBJ1-2; tentative D call: TRBD1 (6 bases). Trimming shortened V by 0 bases and J by 6 bases, and 21 bases separated the two germline ends. This CDR3 has 17 residues. The V gene's germline CDR1 is SGHRS and CDR2 YFSETQ. The CDR3: CASSLAAGAGRSDGYTF. CDR3 coding DNA: TGCGCCAGCAGCTTGGCAGCAGGGGCAGGGAGAAGTGATGGCTACACCTTC.

The chain employs TRBV9 and TRBJ1-6, with D uncertain. Trimming left V 2 bases short and J 13 bases short, with 10 bases between. CDR3 length: 12 residues. Looked up from germline, CDR1 is SGDLS and CDR2 is YYNGEE. The CDR3 nucleotides read TGTGCCAGCAGCGTTGAGGGATCCCCCCTCCACTTT. Its translation is CASSVEGSPLHF.

This clonotype came up many times. This rearrangement joins TRBV29-1 to TRBJ2-7; TRBD2 aligns across 8 bases. Germline CDR1 SQVTM, CDR2 ANQGSEA. V gave up 4 bases and J gave up 5 bases; unmatched junction bases: 7. The CDR3 is 13 residues long. CDR3 amino acids: CSVVLGTSNEQYF. The CDR3 DNA sequence: TGCAGCGTTGTCCTCGGGACTAGTAACGAGCAGTACTTC.

Concerning this clonotype itself: This CDR3 fails to terminate in the conserved phenylalanine or tryptophan, so it likely reflects a read error. This chain's CDR3 is CATSPGDIDDENEQFL. The CDR3 DNA follows: TGTGCCACCAGCCCCGGGGATATAGACGACGAAAATGAGCAGTTCTTA. V usage is TRBV15 and J usage is TRBJ2-1, with D possibly matching TRBD2 (5 bases). This CDR3 contains 16 residues. Germline CDR1 reads LNHNV; CDR2 reads YYDKDF (reference sequence). With 5 bases removed from V and 7 bases from J, the gap between germline ends came to 21 bases.

This chain uses TRBV29-1 with TRBJ2-1; 7 bases fit TRBD1. V lost 4 bases to trimming and J lost 3 bases; unmatched junction nucleotides: 3. This CDR3 is 13 amino acids long. Germline lookup yields CDR1 SQVTM and CDR2 ANQGSEA. CDR3 bases: TGCAGCGTTGGACAGGGAGTCTACAATGAGCAGTTCTTC. Its protein product is CSVGQGVYNEQFF.

The chain links TRBV11-2 to TRBJ1-2; D unclear. Trimming took 5 bases from V and 5 from J, leaving 21 bases between them. The germline V gene encodes CDR1 SGHAT and CDR2 FQNNGV. The CDR3 length is 16 residues. The CDR3 DNA reads as TGTGCCAGCAGCGCGAGGCAGGACGCGACTAGGTATGGCTACACCTTC. Protein product: CASSARQDATRYGYTF.

Here the CDR3 reads CASSGSGISYNEQFF. CDR3 nucleotides: TGTGCCAGCAGCGGTAGCGGGATTTCCTACAATGAGCAGTTCTTC. This rearrangement joins TRBV9 to TRBJ2-1; 8 bases match TRBD2. Germline-derived CDR1 and CDR2 are SGDLS and YYNGEE. CDR3 length: 15 amino acids. With V trimmed by 3 bases and J by 1 base, 3 bases remained unmatched.

This chain links TRBV20-1 with TRBJ2-3; TRBD2 matches 7 bases. The germline gives CDR1 DFQATT, CDR2 SNEGSKA (reference sequence). This CDR3 contains 16 residues. With V trimmed by 0 bases and J by 1 base, 7 bases remained unmatched. CDR3 protein: CSARDRASGGTDTQYF. The CDR3 nucleotides read TGCAGTGCTAGAGATCGGGCTAGCGGAGGCACAGATACGCAGTATTTT.

The chain employs TRBV27 and TRBJ1-4; a possible D gene is TRBD1 (6 bases). The germline gives CDR1 MNHEY, CDR2 SMNVEV (reference sequence). The V and J ends lost 5 bases and 0 bases respectively, with 16 bases between them. This CDR3 has 17 amino acids. The DNA for the CDR3 is TGTGCCAGCAGTCCACAATACGAGGGGGCAACTAATGAAAAACTGTTTTTT. Protein product: CASSPQYEGATNEKLFF.

The V call is TRBV20-1, the J call TRBJ2-7, with TRBD1 matching over 9 bases. The CDR3 sequence is 14 residues long. Looked up from germline, CDR1 is DFQATT and CDR2 is SNEGSKA (reference sequence). The V gene end was trimmed by 5 bases and the J gene end by 6 bases; junction bases not matched to a gene: 11. This CDR3 reads CSALARQGVFEQYF. CDR3 in DNA: TGCAGTGCTCTTGCCAGACAGGGGGTATTCGAGCAGTACTTC.

This clonotype showed up just a few times. A much more abundant neighbour one base away suggests this may be a read error. CDR3 DNA: TGTGTCAGCAGCCAGAAAGTTGGGACAGGGAATTACGAGCAGTACTTC. Protein: CVSSQKVGTGNYEQYF. This sequence joins TRBV16 and TRBJ2-7, with 9 bases matching TRBD1. In germline, CDR1 is KGHSY, CDR2 FQNENV. This CDR3 is 16 amino acids long.

This clonotype showed up just a few times. The chain combines TRBV20-1 with TRBJ2-7; 10 bases are a match to TRBD1. This CDR3 spans 13 amino acids. J lost 0 bases, V lost 7 bases, and 3 bases had no gene match. Germline CDR1 and CDR2: DFQATT and SNEGSKA (reference sequence). The CDR3 region is CSGWDRGSYEQYF. CDR3 DNA: TGCAGTGGCTGGGACAGGGGCTCCTACGAGCAGTACTTC.

This clonotype was seen a few times. The chain links TRBV5-6 to TRBJ1-2, with D uncertain. Trimming removed 1 base at V and 8 bases at J, with 15 bases between. The CDR3 is 14 residues long. The germline V gene encodes CDR1 SGHDT and CDR2 YYEEEE. The CDR3 DNA is TGTGCCAGCAGCTTGCTAGTCCTACCGGAGGGCTACACCTTC. Encoded protein: CASSLLVLPEGYTF.

The J gene is TRBJ1-2, the V gene TRBV20-1; D call uncertain. The CDR3 contains 12 residues. V gave up 5 bases and J gave up 6 bases, with 13 bases separating them. From germline, CDR1 is DFQATT and CDR2 SNEGSKA (reference sequence). The CDR3 region is CSARSPGDGYTF. The CDR3 coding sequence is TGCAGTGCTCGGTCCCCTGGAGATGGCTACACCTTC.

The genes are TRBV9 and TRBJ2-5; the match to TRBD2 covers 10 bases. The CDR3 runs to 16 residues. V lost 3 bases, J lost 11 bases, and 16 bases stayed unmatched. Germline CDR1 reads SGDLS; CDR2 reads YYNGEE. This CDR3 reads CASSGRSSGSIYKQYF. The CDR3 region has the DNA TGTGCCAGCAGCGGTCGATCTAGCGGGAGTATTTACAAGCAGTACTTC.

V is TRBV25-1 and J is TRBJ2-4; possibly TRBD2 for D (6 bases). This CDR3 comprises 17 residues. Germline lookup yields CDR1 MGHDK and CDR2 SYGVNS. Trimming stripped 2 bases from V and 0 bases from J, with 14 bases between. DNA for the CDR3: TGTGCCAGCAGTGAAGGAGGGCCGCAGGGAGCCAAAAACATTCAGTACTTC. It encodes CASSEGGPQGAKNIQYF.

The V and J genes are TRBV4-3 and TRBJ2-1; TRBD2 matches 7 bases. The length of the CDR3 is 15 residues. The V gene end was trimmed by 2 bases and the J gene end by 5 bases; junction bases not matched to a gene: 6. Per the germline V gene, CDR1 is LGHNA and CDR2 is YSLEER. This chain's CDR3 is CASSQLLAPDNEQFF. DNA for the CDR3: TGCGCCAGCAGCCAATTACTAGCGCCTGACAATGAGCAGTTCTTC.

The rearrangement joins TRBV30 to TRBJ2-7, with D possibly matching TRBD1 (5 bases). V lost 0 bases and J lost 1, with 13 bases in between. This CDR3 is built from 15 residues. CDR1 GTSNPN and CDR2 SVGIG come from the germline V gene (reference sequence). DNA of the CDR3: TGTGCCTGGAGTGTAGTTGGCAGGGTTTCCTACGAGCAGTACTTC. The encoded protein is CAWSVVGRVSYEQYF.

Written as DNA, the CDR3 is TGCAGCGTTGAAACGGACAGGGTTGTTCCCCGAAGAGTTACGCAGTATTTT. Translating it yields CSVETDRVVPRRVTQYF. The chain combines TRBV29-1 with TRBJ2-3, with 8 positions matching TRBD1. Germline CDR1 reads SQVTM; CDR2 reads ANQGSEA. The CDR3 runs to 17 residues. The trim removed 2 bases at V and 8 bases at J, leaving 18 bases unmatched.

The V and J genes are TRBV10-2 and TRBJ2-5; 7 bases fit TRBD2. The CDR3 runs 15 residues. V shed 2 bases and J 2 bases; nucleotides not matched to a gene: 5. CDR1 is WSHSY and CDR2 is SAAADI in the germline V gene. The CDR3 reads CASSELAVLQETQYF. The CDR3 bases are TGCGCCAGCAGTGAGCTAGCGGTACTACAAGAGACCCAGTACTTC.

This chain connects TRBV7-9 to TRBJ2-3; D not certain. The V gene's germline CDR1 is SEHNR and CDR2 FQNEAQ (reference sequence). Between the trimmed V and J ends, which lost 4 bases and 4 bases, there was a span of 12 bases. The CDR3 has 14 residues. The CDR3 bases are TGTGCCAGCAGCTCCCGCTTGGGCCCAGATACGCAGTATTTT. Translating gives CASSSRLGPDTQYF.

This clonotype was seen a few times. This rearrangement joins TRBV7-8 to TRBJ2-3; 10 bases are shared with TRBD2. The CDR3 consists of 16 residues. Per the germline V gene, CDR1 is SGHVS and CDR2 is FQNEAQ. The trim removed 5 bases at V and 2 bases at J, leaving 7 bases unmatched. The CDR3 DNA sequence: TGTGCCAGCAGCCCACGACTAGCGGGCTTCACAGATACGCAGTATTTT. Amino acid sequence: CASSPRLAGFTDTQYF.

This chain uses TRBV6-1 with TRBJ1-5; a weak D match, TRBD1 (6 bases). CDR3 length: 17 amino acids. Trimming removed 6 bases from V and 5 bases from J, with 23 bases in between. Germline assignment: CDR1 MNHNS and CDR2 SASEGT. CDR3 in DNA: TGTGCCAGCAGCCCCCTGCGACCAAAGGGGGAGTATCAGCCCCAGCATTTT. Amino acid sequence: CASSPLRPKGEYQPQHF.

V usage is TRBV5-4 and J usage is TRBJ2-1; D is perhaps TRBD1 (5 bases). Per germline, CDR1 SGHNT and CDR2 YYREEE (reference sequence). CDR3 length equals 14 residues. Between the trimmed V and J ends, which lost 0 bases and 8 bases, there was a span of 12 bases. CDR3 loop: CASSLDSRVDEQFF. CDR3 bases: TGTGCCAGCAGCTTGGATAGCAGGGTTGATGAGCAGTTCTTC.

The chain links TRBV6-1 to TRBJ1-2; D gene unclear. V was cut by 8 bases and J by 1 base, with 8 bases left in between. This CDR3 is built from 12 residues. From germline, CDR1 is MNHNS and CDR2 SASEGT. Written as DNA, the CDR3 is TGTGCCAGCCAAGGACTTAACTATGGCTACACCTTC. This codes for CASQGLNYGYTF.

The genes are TRBV7-6 and TRBJ2-7, with D possibly matching TRBD1 (6 bases). The CDR3 is made up of 15 amino acids. With 5 bases removed from V and 3 bases from J, the gap between germline ends came to 17 bases. The germline CDR1 and CDR2 sequences are SGHVS and FNYEAQ. The CDR3: CASSPLQTGSYEQYF. The DNA for the CDR3 is TGTGCCAGCAGCCCGCTACAGACAGGTAGCTACGAGCAGTACTTC. Full variable domain (missing parts from reference TRBV7-6 and TRBJ2-7): GAGVSQSPRYKVTKRGQDVALRCDPISGHVSLYWYRQALGQGPEFLTYFNYEAQQDKSGLPNDRFSAERPEGSISTLTIQRTEQRDSAMYRCASSPLQTGSYEQYFGPGTRLTVT.